This T cell receptor (beta chain) was captured by sequencing in a study of CXCR3-negative and CXCR3-positive naive CD8 T cells. Background on the study: Collectively, the libraries yielded 140 million or so TRB reads in total, at about 1.5 +/- 0.3 million per library. Study-wide points: TRBV-TRBJ usage was alike in naive CXCR3-negative and CXCR3-positive cells but differed in memory cells. Surface CD5 looked about the same in the naive subsets, so the authors worked out TCR strength from TRB CDR3 properties.

Comment on this clonotype: Its antigen is currently unknown.

UMI labels and 5' RACE were used to prepare the TRB cDNA libraries. Reanalyzing the 5' RACE reads, TCRdb keeps one entry per CDR3 protein, without DNA. The sample table includes about 39,000 distinct CDR3 sequences. This CDR3 spans 14 amino acids. The germline V gene encodes CDR1 SGHVS and CDR2 FNYEAQ. The V and J genes are TRBV7-6 and TRBJ2-7; lacking DNA, the TRBD1 call made by TCRdb goes unchecked. Sequenced: naive CXCR3- CD8+ T cells from blood. Documented subset: CD45RO-CCR7+CD27+CD95- naive CD8+ T cells lacking CXCR3 (TNR3-). The source is a human donor in good health. Some clones in this sample may be carry-over from other donors' samples. The CDR3 loop reads CASSLAPDSYEQYF.